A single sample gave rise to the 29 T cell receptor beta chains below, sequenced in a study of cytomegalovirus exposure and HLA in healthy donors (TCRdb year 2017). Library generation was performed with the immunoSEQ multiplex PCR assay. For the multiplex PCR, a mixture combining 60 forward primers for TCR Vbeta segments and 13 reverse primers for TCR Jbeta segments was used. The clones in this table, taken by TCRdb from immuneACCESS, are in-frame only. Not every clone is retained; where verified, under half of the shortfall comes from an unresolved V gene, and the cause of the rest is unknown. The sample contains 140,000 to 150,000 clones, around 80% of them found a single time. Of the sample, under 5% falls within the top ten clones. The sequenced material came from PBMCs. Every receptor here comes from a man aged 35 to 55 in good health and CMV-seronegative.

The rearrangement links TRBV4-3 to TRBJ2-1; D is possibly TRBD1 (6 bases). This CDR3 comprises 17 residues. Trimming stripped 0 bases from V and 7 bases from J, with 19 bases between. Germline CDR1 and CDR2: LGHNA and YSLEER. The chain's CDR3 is CASSQDSRDTYRNEQFF. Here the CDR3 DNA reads TGCGCCAGCAGCCAAGATAGTCGGGACACCTATCGTAATGAGCAGTTCTTC.

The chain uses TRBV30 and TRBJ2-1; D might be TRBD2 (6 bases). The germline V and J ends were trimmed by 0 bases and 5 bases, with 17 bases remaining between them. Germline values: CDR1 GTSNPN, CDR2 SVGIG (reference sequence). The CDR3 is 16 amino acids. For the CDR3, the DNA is TGTGCCTGGAGTGTAGGCTGGAGGGGTGGGGACAATGAGCAGTTCTTC. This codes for CAWSVGWRGGDNEQFF.

The CDR3 sequence: CASSLGLAGVGNEQFF. CDR3 bases: TGCGCCAGCAGCTTGGGACTAGCGGGGGTCGGCAATGAGCAGTTCTTC. The chain uses TRBV5-1 and TRBJ2-1; 12 bases align to TRBD2. CDR1 and CDR2 from the germline V gene are SGHRS and YFSETQ. The V segment lost 0 bases and the J segment 6 bases; nucleotides outside the gene matches: 4. CDR3 length equals 16 residues.

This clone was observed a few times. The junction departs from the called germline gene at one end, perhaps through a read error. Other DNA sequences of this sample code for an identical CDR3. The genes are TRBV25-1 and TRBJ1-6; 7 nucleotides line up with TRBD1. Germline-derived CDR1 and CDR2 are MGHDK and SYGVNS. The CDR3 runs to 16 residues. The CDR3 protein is CASSLNRGNYNSPLHF. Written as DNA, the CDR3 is TGTGCCAGCAGCCTAAACAGGGGAAACTATAATTCCCCCCTCCACTTT.

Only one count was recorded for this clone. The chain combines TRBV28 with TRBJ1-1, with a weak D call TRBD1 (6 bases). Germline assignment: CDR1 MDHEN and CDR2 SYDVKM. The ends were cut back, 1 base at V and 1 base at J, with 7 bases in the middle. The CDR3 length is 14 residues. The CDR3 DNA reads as TGTGCCAGCAGTTTATCAGGGGCGAACACTGAAGCTTTCTTT. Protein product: CASSLSGANTEAFF.

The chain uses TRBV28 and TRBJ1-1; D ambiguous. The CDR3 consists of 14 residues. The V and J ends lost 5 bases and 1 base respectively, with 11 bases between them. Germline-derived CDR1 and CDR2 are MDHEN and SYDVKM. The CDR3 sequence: CASSPSDWNTEAFF. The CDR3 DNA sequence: TGTGCCAGCAGTCCTTCGGACTGGAACACTGAAGCTTTCTTT.

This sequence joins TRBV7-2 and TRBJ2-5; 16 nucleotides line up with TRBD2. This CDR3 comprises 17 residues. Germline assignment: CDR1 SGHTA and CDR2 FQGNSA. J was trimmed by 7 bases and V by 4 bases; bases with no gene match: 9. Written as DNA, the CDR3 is TGTGCCAGCAGCTCGGGGACTAGCGGGGGGGCCCCAGGGACCCAGTACTTC. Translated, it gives CASSSGTSGGAPGTQYF.

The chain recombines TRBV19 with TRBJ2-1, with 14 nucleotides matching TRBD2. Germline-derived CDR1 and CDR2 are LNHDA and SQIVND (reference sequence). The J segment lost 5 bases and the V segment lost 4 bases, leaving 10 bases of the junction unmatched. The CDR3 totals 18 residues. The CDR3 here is CASSTGLAGDPRHNEQFF. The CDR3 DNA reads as TGTGCCAGTAGTACGGGACTAGCGGGGGACCCGCGACACAATGAGCAGTTCTTC.

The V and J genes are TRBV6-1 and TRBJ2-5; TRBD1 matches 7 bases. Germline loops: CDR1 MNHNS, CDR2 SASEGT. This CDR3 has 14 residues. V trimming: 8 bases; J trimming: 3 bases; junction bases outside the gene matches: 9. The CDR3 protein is CASGWGQKKETQYF. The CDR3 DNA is TGTGCCAGCGGGTGGGGACAGAAAAAAGAGACCCAGTACTTC.

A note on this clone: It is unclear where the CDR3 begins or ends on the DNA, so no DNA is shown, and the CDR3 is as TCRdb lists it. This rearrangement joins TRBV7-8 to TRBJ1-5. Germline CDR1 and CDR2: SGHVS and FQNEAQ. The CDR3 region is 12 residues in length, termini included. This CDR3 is CASSFGPGSQHF.

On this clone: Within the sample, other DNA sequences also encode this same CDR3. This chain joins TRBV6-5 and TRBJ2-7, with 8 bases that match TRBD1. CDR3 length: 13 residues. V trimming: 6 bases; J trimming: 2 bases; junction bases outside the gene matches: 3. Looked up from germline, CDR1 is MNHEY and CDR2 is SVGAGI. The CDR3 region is CASSLDRAYEQYF. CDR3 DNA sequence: TGTGCCAGCAGCTTGGACAGGGCCTACGAGCAGTACTTC.

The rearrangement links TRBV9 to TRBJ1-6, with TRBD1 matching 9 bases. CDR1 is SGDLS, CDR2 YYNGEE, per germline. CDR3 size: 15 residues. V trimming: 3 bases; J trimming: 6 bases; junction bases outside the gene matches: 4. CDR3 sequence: CASSALQGANSPLHF. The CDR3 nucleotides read TGTGCCAGCAGCGCCCTACAGGGGGCTAATTCACCCCTCCACTTT.

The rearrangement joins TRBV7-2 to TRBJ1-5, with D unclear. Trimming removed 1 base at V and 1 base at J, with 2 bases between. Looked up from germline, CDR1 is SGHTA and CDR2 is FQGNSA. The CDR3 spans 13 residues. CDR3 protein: CASSLVSNQPQHF. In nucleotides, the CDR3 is TGTGCCAGCAGCTTAGTAAGCAATCAGCCCCAGCATTTT.

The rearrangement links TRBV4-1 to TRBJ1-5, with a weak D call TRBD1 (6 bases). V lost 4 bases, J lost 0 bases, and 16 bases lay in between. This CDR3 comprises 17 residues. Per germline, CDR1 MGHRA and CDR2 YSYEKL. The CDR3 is CASSLGGDTTSNQPQHF. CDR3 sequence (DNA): TGCGCCAGCAGCCTTGGGGGGGACACCACTAGCAATCAGCCCCAGCATTTT.

CDR3: CASSLDQGNNYGYTF. The CDR3 nucleotides are TGTGCCAGCAGCTTAGATCAGGGGAACAACTATGGCTACACCTTC. V gene TRBV11-2 combines with J gene TRBJ1-2; D may be TRBD1 (6 bases). Germline lookup yields CDR1 SGHAT and CDR2 FQNNGV. The germline V and J ends were trimmed by 0 bases and 2 bases, with 10 bases remaining between them. There are 15 residues in the CDR3.

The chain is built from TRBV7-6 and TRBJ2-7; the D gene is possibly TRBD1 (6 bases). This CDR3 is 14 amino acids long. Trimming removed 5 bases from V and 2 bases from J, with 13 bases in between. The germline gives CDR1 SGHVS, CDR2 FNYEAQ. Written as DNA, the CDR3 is TGTGCCAGCAGCCCAGGGGCCCCCCCCTACGAGCAGTACTTC. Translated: CASSPGAPPYEQYF.

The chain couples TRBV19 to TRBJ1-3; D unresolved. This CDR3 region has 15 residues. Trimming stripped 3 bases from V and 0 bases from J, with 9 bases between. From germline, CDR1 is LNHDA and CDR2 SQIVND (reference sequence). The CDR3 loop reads CASSMYISSGNTIYF. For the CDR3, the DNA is TGTGCCAGTAGTATGTACATCAGCTCTGGAAACACCATATATTTT. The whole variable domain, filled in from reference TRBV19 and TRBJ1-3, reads DGGITQSPKYLFRKEGQNVTLSCEQNLNHDAMYWYRQDPGQGLRLIYYSQIVNDFQKGDIAEGYSVSREKKESFPLTVTSAQKNPTAFYLCASSMYISSGNTIYFGEGSWLTVV.

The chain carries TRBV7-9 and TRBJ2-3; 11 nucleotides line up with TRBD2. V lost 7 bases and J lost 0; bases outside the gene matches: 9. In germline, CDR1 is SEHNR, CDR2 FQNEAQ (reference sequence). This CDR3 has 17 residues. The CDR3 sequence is CASTGASGGFSTDTQYF. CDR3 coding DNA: TGTGCCAGCACCGGCGCTAGCGGGGGGTTTAGCACAGATACGCAGTATTTT.

The CDR3 bases are TGTGCCTGGAGCATCGGCTATGGCTACACCTTC. As protein: CAWSIGYGYTF. The V gene is TRBV30, the J gene TRBJ1-2; the D is unclear. The CDR3 covers 11 residues. V lost 3 bases and J lost 4, with 6 bases in between. Per germline, CDR1 GTSNPN and CDR2 SVGIG (reference sequence).

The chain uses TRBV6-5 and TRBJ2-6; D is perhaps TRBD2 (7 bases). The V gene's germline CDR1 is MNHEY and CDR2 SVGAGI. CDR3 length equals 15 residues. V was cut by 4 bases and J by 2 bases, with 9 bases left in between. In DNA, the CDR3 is TGTGCCAGCAGTTTCGGGGGGCCTGGGGCCAACGTCCTGACTTTC. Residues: CASSFGGPGANVLTF.

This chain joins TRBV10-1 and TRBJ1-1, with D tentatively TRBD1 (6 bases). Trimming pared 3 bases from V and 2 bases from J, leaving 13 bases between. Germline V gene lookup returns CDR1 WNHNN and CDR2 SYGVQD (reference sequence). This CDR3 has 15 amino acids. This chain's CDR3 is CASSDRRTANTEAFF. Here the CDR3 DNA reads TGCGCCAGCAGTGACCGACGGACAGCTAACACTGAAGCTTTCTTT.

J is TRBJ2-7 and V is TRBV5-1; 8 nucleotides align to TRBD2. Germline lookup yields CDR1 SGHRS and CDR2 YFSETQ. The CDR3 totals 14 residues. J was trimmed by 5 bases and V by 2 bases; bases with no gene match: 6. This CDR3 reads CASSFAGGTHEQYF. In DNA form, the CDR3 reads TGCGCCAGCAGCTTCGCGGGGGGCACCCACGAGCAGTACTTC.

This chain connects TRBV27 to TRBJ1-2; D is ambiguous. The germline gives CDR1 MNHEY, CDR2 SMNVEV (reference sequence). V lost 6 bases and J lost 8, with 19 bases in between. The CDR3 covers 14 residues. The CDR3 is CASRPQAGVGGYTF. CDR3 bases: TGTGCCAGCAGGCCCCAGGCGGGCGTCGGGGGCTACACCTTC.

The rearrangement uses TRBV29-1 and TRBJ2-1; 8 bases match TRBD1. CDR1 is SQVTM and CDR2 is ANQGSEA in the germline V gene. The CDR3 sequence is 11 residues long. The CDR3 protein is CSQGANNEQFF. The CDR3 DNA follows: TGCAGTCAGGGGGCAAACAATGAGCAGTTCTTC.

The CDR3 nucleotides read TGTGCCAGCAGTGCGGACAGGGGGAATGAGCAGTTCTTC. Translation: CASSADRGNEQFF. The chain couples TRBV6-4 to TRBJ2-1; 10 nucleotides line up with TRBD1. This CDR3 has 13 residues. The J segment lost 7 bases and the V segment lost 4 bases, leaving 1 base of the junction unmatched. CDR1 is MRHNA, CDR2 SNTAGT, per germline.

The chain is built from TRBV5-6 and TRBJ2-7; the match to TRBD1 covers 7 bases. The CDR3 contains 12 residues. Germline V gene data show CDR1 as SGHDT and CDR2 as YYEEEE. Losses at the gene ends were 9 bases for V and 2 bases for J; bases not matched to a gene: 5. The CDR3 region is CATTTGTYEQYF. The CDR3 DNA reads TGTGCCACCACGACAGGGACCTACGAGCAGTACTTC.

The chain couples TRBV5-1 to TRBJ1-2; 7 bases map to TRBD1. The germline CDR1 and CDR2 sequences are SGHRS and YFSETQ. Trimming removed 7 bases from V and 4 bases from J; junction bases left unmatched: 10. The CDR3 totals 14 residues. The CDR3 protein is CASHPQGGTYGYTF. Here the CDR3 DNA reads TGCGCCAGCCACCCCCAGGGGGGTACCTATGGCTACACCTTC.

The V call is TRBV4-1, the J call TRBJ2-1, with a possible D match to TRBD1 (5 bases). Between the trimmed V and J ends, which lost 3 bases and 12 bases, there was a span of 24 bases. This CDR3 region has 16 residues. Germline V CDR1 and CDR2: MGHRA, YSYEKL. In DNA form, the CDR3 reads TGCGCCAGCAGCCAGCACGGCGCGACAGCTGGTTCAGGGCAGTTCTTC. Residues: CASSQHGATAGSGQFF.

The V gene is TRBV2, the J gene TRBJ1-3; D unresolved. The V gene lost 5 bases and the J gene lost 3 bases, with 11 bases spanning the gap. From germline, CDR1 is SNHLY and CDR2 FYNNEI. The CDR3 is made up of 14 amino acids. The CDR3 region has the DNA TGTGCCAGCAGTAGGCGGAGAGGTGGAAACACCATATATTTT. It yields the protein CASSRRRGGNTIYF.